This passage covers 29 T cell receptor beta chains from one sample sequenced in a study of monozygotic twins with cystic fibrosis. This table comes from immunoSEQ multiplex PCR, and its TCRdb copy is limited to in-frame clones, with some not included. The sample shows 36,000 or so clones, 90% to 95% of them seen only once. The sequenced sample consisted of blood. The receptor set was obtained from a boy younger than 10 with cystic fibrosis.

This chain joins TRBV10-3 and TRBJ1-2; TRBD1 matches 8 bases. CDR1 and CDR2 (germline): ENHRY, SYGVKD. The V and J ends lost 11 bases and 7 bases, in that order; junction bases with no gene match: 15. The CDR3 sequence is 14 residues long. The chain's CDR3 is CAVKGLDRVSGYTF. CDR3 in DNA: TGTGCCGTCAAAGGCCTGGACAGGGTGTCTGGCTACACCTTC.

The chain combines TRBV6-5 with TRBJ1-1; possibly TRBD1 for D (5 bases). With 7 bases removed from V and 0 bases from J, the gap between germline ends came to 12 bases. The CDR3 sequence is 14 residues long. Per germline, CDR1 MNHEY and CDR2 SVGAGI. CDR3 sequence: CASIPGRVNTEAFF. The CDR3 nucleotides are TGTGCCAGCATCCCGGGACGGGTGAACACTGAAGCTTTCTTT.

This clone was observed a single time. The chain couples TRBV13 to TRBJ1-5; no reliable D call. Per germline, CDR1 PRHDT and CDR2 FYEKMQ (reference sequence). CDR3 size: 12 residues. Trimming stripped 5 bases from V and 4 bases from J, with 6 bases between. This CDR3 is CASSVYNQPQHF. CDR3 bases: TGTGCCAGCAGCGTCTATAATCAGCCCCAGCATTTT.

The CDR3 sequence: CQALGPSSGYYNEQFF. CDR3 DNA sequence: TGCCAAGCGTTGGGCCCGAGTAGCGGGTACTACAATGAGCAGTTCTTC. V and J are TRBV1 and TRBJ2-1; the DNA was not used to check the table's D call, TRBD2. TRBV1 is shown as a pseudogene. The CDR3 runs 16 residues.

The genes are TRBV5-1 and TRBJ2-7; D is unresolved. Germline V CDR1 and CDR2: SGHRS, YFSETQ. The CDR3 runs to 13 residues. Between the trimmed V and J ends, which lost 2 bases and 2 bases, there was a span of 8 bases. In nucleotides, the CDR3 is TGCGCCAGCAGCTTAAATGGGGCCTACGAGCAGTACTTC. Translating it yields CASSLNGAYEQYF.

This rearrangement joins TRBV2 to TRBJ1-6; D is unresolved. Looked up from germline, CDR1 is SNHLY and CDR2 is FYNNEI. V was clipped by 2 bases and J by 0 bases, with 5 bases between them. This CDR3 contains 15 residues. In DNA form, the CDR3 reads TGTGCCAGCAGTGAAACGGGCTCCTATAATTCACCCCTCCACTTT. This codes for CASSETGSYNSPLHF.

This chain joins TRBV6-5 and TRBJ1-1, with 8 bases matching TRBD1. V was pared by 4 bases and J by 9 bases, with 7 bases of the junction left unmatched. CDR3 size: 13 residues. The germline V gene has CDR1 MNHEY and CDR2 SVGAGI. CDR3 amino acids: CASSSRTGLKAFF. CDR3 sequence (DNA): TGTGCCAGCAGTTCTCGGACAGGGCTTAAAGCTTTCTTT.

The V gene is TRBV11-3, the J gene TRBJ2-7, with D perhaps matching TRBD1 (5 bases). The CDR3 runs 15 residues. Trimming removed 5 bases at V and 4 bases at J, with 18 bases between. CDR1 and CDR2 (germline): SGHNT, YENEEA. The CDR3 bases are TGTGCCAGCAGCCTCACTGGGGCGGCCCGTTACGAGCAGTACTTC. Translated, it gives CASSLTGAARYEQYF.

The chain has TRBV27 and TRBJ2-7; TRBD1 matches at 12 bases. The CDR3 sequence is 14 residues long. Germline values: CDR1 MNHEY, CDR2 SMNVEV (reference sequence). V shed 5 bases, J shed 6 bases, and the junction held 5 bases outside the gene matches. The CDR3 DNA is TGTGCCAGCAGTGAGCGGGACAGGGGGCGCGAGCAGTACTTC. Translating gives CASSERDRGREQYF.

This chain joins TRBV10-1 and TRBJ1-1, with D perhaps matching TRBD1 (5 bases). The CDR3 has 15 residues. Deletions cut 3 bases from V and 0 bases from J, with 11 bases between. Germline V gene data show CDR1 as WNHNN and CDR2 as SYGVQD (reference sequence). This CDR3 is CASSEGVGMNTEAFF. In DNA form, the CDR3 reads TGCGCCAGCAGTGAAGGGGTTGGTATGAACACTGAAGCTTTCTTT.

V gene TRBV10-3 combines with J gene TRBJ2-2; 11 positions agree with TRBD1. CDR3 length: 16 amino acids. V lost 6 bases and J lost 5; bases outside the gene matches: 8. Germline V gene data show CDR1 as ENHRY and CDR2 as SYGVKD. CDR3 in DNA: TGTGCCATCAGAAGTTCGGGACAGGGGGAAACCGGGGAGCTGTTTTTT. Translated, it gives CAIRSSGQGETGELFF.

This rearrangement joins TRBV6-5 to TRBJ1-3; D is unresolved. Germline assignment: CDR1 MNHEY and CDR2 SVGAGI. The CDR3 loop spans 13 amino acids. The V and J ends lost 6 bases and 4 bases respectively, with 10 bases between them. CDR3 sequence: CASRSSGGNTIYF. The CDR3 DNA reads TGTGCCAGCAGATCCTCGGGGGGAAACACCATATATTTT.

This chain uses TRBV2 with TRBJ1-2; 8 bases align to TRBD1. V was pared by 6 bases and J by 3 bases, with 6 bases of the junction left unmatched. Per germline, CDR1 SNHLY and CDR2 FYNNEI. CDR3 length: 14 amino acids. This CDR3 reads CASRPDRAYYGYTF. The CDR3 DNA sequence: TGTGCCAGCAGACCGGACAGGGCGTACTATGGCTACACCTTC. Full variable domain (rest looked up from reference TRBV2 and TRBJ1-2): EPEVTQTPSHQVTQMGQEVILRCVPISNHLYFYWYRQILGQKVEFLVSFYNNEISEKSEIFDDQFSVERPDGSNFTLKIRSTKLEDSAMYFCASRPDRAYYGYTFGSGTRLTVV.

This clone has only a few counts. The V gene is TRBV20-1, the J gene TRBJ1-1, with D possibly matching TRBD1 (6 bases). The V end was cut by 6 bases, the J end by 6 bases, with 11 bases between. The CDR3 runs 11 residues. CDR1 and CDR2 (germline): DFQATT, SNEGSKA (reference sequence). The CDR3 sequence is CSARGEPEAFF. The CDR3, as DNA: TGCAGTGCGAGGGGGGAACCTGAAGCTTTCTTT.

The chain carries TRBV9 and TRBJ2-7, with 7 nucleotides matching TRBD1. The CDR3 is 16 residues long. The V and J ends lost 0 bases and 4 bases, in that order; junction bases with no gene match: 10. The germline V gene encodes CDR1 SGDLS and CDR2 YYNGEE. The CDR3 DNA sequence: TGTGCCAGCAGCGTAGGGGGGTCGGGACAGTCTTACGAGCAGTACTTC. This codes for CASSVGGSGQSYEQYF.

V usage is TRBV19 and J usage is TRBJ2-7; D ambiguous. Trimming cost V 3 bases and J 6 bases, with 18 bases left between them. From germline, CDR1 is LNHDA and CDR2 SQIVND (reference sequence). This CDR3 is built from 15 residues. The CDR3 DNA reads as TGTGCCAGTAGTATCGGTCGGACCTGGGATGCCGAGCAGTACTTC. Residues: CASSIGRTWDAEQYF.

V and J are TRBV7-8 and TRBJ1-4; TRBD1 matches 8 bases. Germline CDR1 is SGHVS and CDR2 is FQNEAQ. This CDR3 region has 17 residues. V was pared by 5 bases and J by 4 bases, with 12 bases of the junction left unmatched. CDR3 protein: CASSPQRTGRGNEKLFF. In nucleotides, the CDR3 is TGTGCCAGCAGCCCACAAAGGACAGGGCGTGGTAATGAAAAACTGTTTTTT. The full variable domain, its missing parts supplied by reference TRBV7-8 and TRBJ1-4, is GAGVSQSPRYKVAKRGQDVALRCDPISGHVSLFWYQQALGQGPEFLTYFQNEAQLDKSGLPSDRFFAERPEGSVSTLKIQRTQQEDSAVYLCASSPQRTGRGNEKLFFGSGTQLSVL.

The chain uses TRBV7-9 and TRBJ2-5, with D maybe TRBD1 (5 bases). The CDR3 is 11 amino acids. V lost 11 bases and J lost 5, with 12 bases in between. Looked up from germline, CDR1 is SEHNR and CDR2 is FQNEAQ (reference sequence). DNA for the CDR3: TGTGCCCTACAGGAGATTGAGACCCAGTACTTC. This gives the protein CALQEIETQYF. The entire variable domain, with the rest obtained from reference TRBV7-9 and TRBJ2-5, is as follows: DTGVSQNPRHKITKRGQNVTFRCDPISEHNRLYWYRQTLGQGPEFLTYFQNEAQLEKSRLLSDRFSAERPKGSFSTLEIQRTEQGDSAMYLCALQEIETQYFGPGTRLLVL.

In its sample, this clone was seen once. This sequence joins TRBV5-5 and TRBJ2-7; D might be TRBD1 (5 bases). The CDR3 is 16 amino acids. Germline-derived CDR1 and CDR2 are SGHKS and YYEKEE (reference sequence). V shed 4 bases and J shed 4 bases, with 21 bases lying between them. The CDR3 here is CASSDSAARARYEQYF. DNA for the CDR3: TGTGCCAGCAGCGACAGTGCAGCCCGAGCGAGATACGAGCAGTACTTC. Looking up the rest from reference TRBV5-5 and TRBJ2-7 gives the full variable domain: DAGVTQSPTHLIKTRGQQVTLRCSPISGHKSVSWYQQVLGQGPQFIFQYYEKEERGRGNFPDRFSARQFPNYSSELNVNALLLGDSALYLCASSDSAARARYEQYFGPGTRLTVT.

In the case of this clone: A junction boundary mismatches the germline segment, possibly from a read error. The rearrangement uses TRBV6-6 and TRBJ2-5; 7 nucleotides match TRBD2. The CDR3 sequence is 12 residues long. Germline V CDR1 and CDR2: MNHNY, SVGAGI (reference sequence). CDR3 coding DNA: TGTGCCAGCAGTTCAAGAACTAGCGCCGCCGACTTC. Its translation is CASSSRTSAADF.

The count of this clone is one. The chain is built from TRBV29-1 and TRBJ2-5, with D perhaps TRBD1 or TRBD2 (7 bases each). CDR1 is SQVTM, CDR2 ANQGSEA, per germline. The CDR3 is 13 residues long. The V end lost 7 bases, the J end lost 5 bases, and 17 bases lay between the germline ends. CDR3 in amino acids: CSAWQGGWETQYF. The CDR3 DNA reads as TGCAGCGCATGGCAGGGGGGGTGGGAGACCCAGTACTTC.

The gene calls are TRBV6-1 and TRBJ1-4; no reliable D call. The CDR3 has 14 residues. The germline gives CDR1 MNHNS, CDR2 SASEGT. V was pared by 6 bases and J by 8 bases, with 16 bases between. This CDR3 is CASSLFSEGEKLFF. CDR3 nucleotide sequence: TGTGCCAGCAGCCTATTCTCTGAAGGCGAAAAACTGTTTTTT.

This chain links TRBV27 with TRBJ1-1; possibly TRBD1 for D (5 bases). Germline lookup yields CDR1 MNHEY and CDR2 SMNVEV (reference sequence). The length of the CDR3 is 13 residues. The germline V and J ends were trimmed by 2 bases and 1 base, with 5 bases remaining between them. Written as DNA, the CDR3 is TGTGCCAGCAGTTTAGGGGGGAACACTGAAGCTTTCTTT. Translated: CASSLGGNTEAFF.

The chain combines TRBV18 with TRBJ2-3, with TRBD2 matching 7 bases. V was clipped by 4 bases and J by 6 bases; unmatched bases: 10. The CDR3 sequence is 15 residues long. CDR1 and CDR2 (germline): KGHSH, LQKENI. The CDR3 sequence is CASSRSGGLEDTQYF. CDR3 in DNA: TGTGCCAGCTCACGGTCCGGGGGGTTAGAGGATACGCAGTATTTT.

The rearrangement uses TRBV7-9 and TRBJ1-2; the match to TRBD1 covers 8 bases. The J segment lost 4 bases and the V segment lost 5 bases, leaving 9 bases of the junction unmatched. In germline, CDR1 is SEHNR, CDR2 FQNEAQ (reference sequence). The CDR3 is 15 residues long. CDR3 sequence: CASSLQTGVGYGYTF. The CDR3, as DNA: TGTGCCAGCAGCCTACAGACAGGGGTTGGCTATGGCTACACCTTC.

V is TRBV7-9 and J is TRBJ1-1, with TRBD1 identical over 8 bases. Looked up from germline, CDR1 is SEHNR and CDR2 is FQNEAQ (reference sequence). The CDR3 is 14 residues long. With 5 bases clipped from V and 5 bases from J, the junction kept 7 bases outside the gene matches. In DNA, the CDR3 is TGTGCCAGCAGCACCGACAGGGGATCAACTGAAGCTTTCTTT. It encodes CASSTDRGSTEAFF.

The genes are TRBV7-6 and TRBJ2-5, with D possibly matching TRBD2 (7 bases). Trimming removed 2 bases at V and 4 bases at J, with 17 bases between. The CDR3 length is 16 residues. Germline CDR1 and CDR2: SGHVS and FNYEAQ. The CDR3 reads CASSLRGAHSRETQYF. CDR3 bases: TGTGCCAGCAGCTTACGGGGGGCTCATTCCCGAGAGACCCAGTACTTC.

V gene TRBV9 combines with J gene TRBJ1-1; 9 bases agree with TRBD1. Looked up from germline, CDR1 is SGDLS and CDR2 is YYNGEE. Trimming cost V 3 bases and J 0 bases; bases outside gene matches: 3. There are 15 residues in the CDR3. The CDR3 bases are TGTGCCAGCAGCGCCGGGACAGGGATGAACACTGAAGCTTTCTTT. Encoded protein: CASSAGTGMNTEAFF.

The J gene is TRBJ1-2, the V gene TRBV5-1, with D uncertain. Germline V gene sequence: CDR1 SGHRS, CDR2 YFSETQ. Trimming removed 4 bases at V and 4 bases at J, with 11 bases between. There are 13 residues in the CDR3. CDR3 bases: TGCGCCAGCAGCACGGGAGCACCCTATGGCTACACCTTC. Its protein is CASSTGAPYGYTF.